The 26 T cell receptor beta chains in this list originate from one sample, sequenced in a study of T-cell memory formation after mild COVID-19. TCRdb re-analysed the 5' RACE reads in MiXCR, keeping a single row per CDR3 protein. Of 380,000 or so distinct CDR3 sequences listed, roughly 13% are singletons. Sequencing was done on a sample of PBMCs or a T cell subset sorted from them (not recorded which). Receptors were obtained from a man younger than 35 who had mild COVID-19 (a few samples of this study predate the infection). Cell type and time point are not known.

The genes are TRBV7-9 and TRBJ2-1; the D gene is possibly TRBD1 (6 bases). V was clipped by 5 bases and J by 3 bases, with 11 bases between them. Germline CDR1 reads SEHNR; CDR2 reads FQNEAQ (reference sequence). This CDR3 contains 14 residues. DNA for the CDR3: TGTGCCAGCAGCGACCCAGGGGACTACAATGAGCAGTTCTTC. This translates into CASSDPGDYNEQFF.

The chain joins TRBV6-5 to TRBJ2-5, with D possibly being TRBD2 (7 bases). This CDR3 is built from 14 residues. CDR1 is MNHEY, CDR2 SVGAGI, per germline. Trimming took off 7 bases at V and 5 bases at J, with 17 bases between the two ends. The CDR3, as DNA: TGTGCCAGCACCACTCCCGGGGGGCAGGAGACCCAGTACTTC. It translates to CASTTPGGQETQYF.

Many counts were recorded for this clonotype. The CDR3 DNA follows: TGCGCCAGCCGCCGGGCCGGGGGGTACGAGCAGTACTTC. It yields the protein CASRRAGGYEQYF. The V and J genes are TRBV4-3 and TRBJ2-7; 7 nucleotides match TRBD2. CDR1 LGHNA and CDR2 YSLEER come from the germline V gene. The V gene end was trimmed by 8 bases and the J gene end by 4 bases; junction bases not matched to a gene: 8. The CDR3 sequence is 13 residues long.

J is TRBJ1-2 and V is TRBV25-1; no clear D gene. Trimming took off 3 bases at V and 8 bases at J, with 10 bases between the two ends. Germline-derived CDR1 and CDR2 are MGHDK and SYGVNS. This CDR3 is built from 12 residues. CDR3 amino acids: CASSDDREGYTF. CDR3 in DNA: TGTGCCAGCAGTGATGACCGGGAGGGCTACACCTTC.

The table lists this clonotype with a few counts. At one of its ends the junction is not consistent with the germline gene, which may arise from a read error. This sequence joins TRBV2 and TRBJ2-3, with 10 positions matching TRBD2. Per the germline V gene, CDR1 is SNHLY and CDR2 is FYNNEI. The CDR3 consists of 12 residues. CDR3 nucleotides: TGTGCCAGCAGTGATGCGGGACTAGCGCGCCATTTT. The encoded protein is CASSDAGLARHF.

This clonotype was found many times. This rearrangement joins TRBV2 to TRBJ2-1; D is perhaps TRBD1 or TRBD2 (5 bases each). CDR1 and CDR2 (germline): SNHLY, FYNNEI. CDR3 length equals 16 residues. V dropped 5 bases and J dropped 7 bases, with 21 bases sitting between them. The CDR3 coding sequence is TGTGCCAGCAGTCCAGACCGGGACCCGAGGTATAATGAGCAGTTCTTC. Translating gives CASSPDRDPRYNEQFF.

The V gene is TRBV12-3 or TRBV12-4, the J gene TRBJ1-4; unclear D gene. The CDR3 runs to 13 residues. Trimming removed 6 bases from V and 8 bases from J, with 13 bases in between. The CDR3 reads CASREGYGEKLFF. In DNA, the CDR3 is TGTGCCAGCAGGGAAGGGTACGGCGAAAAACTGTTTTTT.

The V gene is TRBV29-1, the J gene TRBJ2-5, with D hard to call. V was trimmed by 4 bases and J by 3 bases, leaving 12 bases between them. CDR1 and CDR2 from the germline V gene are SQVTM and ANQGSEA. There are 13 residues in the CDR3. CDR3 sequence reads: CSVGPSLKETQYF. For the CDR3, the DNA is TGCAGCGTTGGTCCAAGTTTAAAAGAGACCCAGTACTTC.

This chain uses TRBV7-9 with TRBJ2-6; D not resolved. V shed 2 bases and J shed 2 bases, with 7 bases lying between them. The CDR3 runs to 15 residues. Per the germline V gene, CDR1 is SEHNR and CDR2 is FQNEAQ (reference sequence). The CDR3 nucleotides read TGTGCCAGCAGCTTAATGGAGACTGGGGCCAACGTCCTGACTTTC. Translated: CASSLMETGANVLTF. The whole variable domain, filled in from reference TRBV7-9 and TRBJ2-6, reads DTGVSQNPRHKITKRGQNVTFRCDPISEHNRLYWYRQTLGQGPEFLTYFQNEAQLEKSRLLSDRFSAERPKGSFSTLEIQRTEQGDSAMYLCASSLMETGANVLTFGAGSRLTVL.

The J gene is TRBJ1-6, the V gene TRBV19, with unresolved D. The CDR3 has 14 residues. With 5 bases removed from V and 12 bases from J, the gap between germline ends came to 17 bases. Germline CDR1 and CDR2: LNHDA and SQIVND (reference sequence). The CDR3 nucleotides read TGTGCCAGTAGTCTCCGGACCGGGTTTGGACCCCTCCACTTT. Translated, it gives CASSLRTGFGPLHF.

The J gene is TRBJ2-1, the V gene TRBV18; a possible D gene is TRBD1 (5 bases). Germline CDR1 and CDR2: KGHSH and LQKENI. V was trimmed by 3 bases and J by 7 bases, leaving 16 bases between them. CDR3 length: 15 residues. The CDR3 sequence: CASSPGRAGQNEQFF. CDR3 DNA sequence: TGTGCCAGCTCACCGGGTAGGGCAGGGCAGAATGAGCAGTTCTTC.

This clonotype has a count of ten or more. The chain has TRBV6-4 and TRBJ1-1, with no clear D. The V end was cut by 5 bases, the J end by 1 base, with 8 bases between. The CDR3 is 13 amino acids. CDR1 and CDR2 from the germline V gene are MRHNA and SNTAGT. The CDR3 DNA sequence: TGTGCCAGCAGTATGGAGGAGAACACTGAAGCTTTCTTT. Translated, it gives CASSMEENTEAFF.

The chain recombines TRBV19 with TRBJ2-5, with D unclear. CDR3 size: 13 residues. Germline CDR1 reads LNHDA; CDR2 reads SQIVND (reference sequence). Trimming left V 3 bases short and J 5 bases short, with 10 bases between. The CDR3 DNA reads TGTGCCAGTAGTATGAGGAGCGAGGAGACCCAGTACTTC. Translated: CASSMRSEETQYF.

The chain recombines TRBV13 with TRBJ2-5; D perhaps matches TRBD2 (5 bases). The CDR3 totals 15 residues. Trimming took 1 base from V and 5 from J, leaving 14 bases between them. Per germline, CDR1 PRHDT and CDR2 FYEKMQ (reference sequence). CDR3 nucleotide sequence: TGTGCCAGCAGCTTAGTCTACGGGAATAGGGAGACCCAGTACTTC. Translation gives CASSLVYGNRETQYF.

This clonotype was seen more than once but under ten times. The V and J genes are TRBV6-6 and TRBJ1-2, with D unresolved. CDR1 is MNHNY, CDR2 SVGAGI, per germline (reference sequence). The V end was cut by 3 bases, the J end by 0 bases, with 14 bases between. There are 16 residues in the CDR3. The CDR3 nucleotides read TGTGCCAGCAGTTATTTTCCCGACAACTCTAACTATGGCTACACCTTC. The encoded protein is CASSYFPDNSNYGYTF.

The chain carries TRBV7-9 and TRBJ1-2, with D possibly being TRBD1 (6 bases). This CDR3 has 14 amino acids. CDR1 is SEHNR and CDR2 is FQNEAQ in the germline V gene (reference sequence). V lost 6 bases, J lost 9 bases, and 20 bases lay in between. In DNA, the CDR3 is TGTGCCAGCAGGACACAGGGAACTCCTGCTCGCTACACCTTC. This translates into CASRTQGTPARYTF.

This clonotype showed up just a few times. The chain combines TRBV7-2 with TRBJ1-1, with a weak D call TRBD1 (6 bases). V lost 5 bases, J lost 4 bases, and 14 bases lay in between. The CDR3 is 14 residues long. In germline, CDR1 is SGHTA, CDR2 FQGNSA. The CDR3 nucleotides are TGTGCCAGCAGCCGAATTACAGGGACCACTGAAGCTTTCTTT. It yields the protein CASSRITGTTEAFF.

This clonotype appeared a few times. V gene TRBV28 combines with J gene TRBJ2-3; 7 nucleotides agree with TRBD1. Germline V lookup: CDR1 MDHEN, CDR2 SYDVKM. Trimming at V came to 6 bases and at J to 2 bases, leaving 5 bases not matched to a gene. This CDR3 spans 14 amino acids. CDR3 region: CASSVGQVTDTQYF. CDR3 nucleotides: TGTGCCAGCAGCGTTGGACAGGTCACAGATACGCAGTATTTT.

The chain links TRBV20-1 to TRBJ1-1; 10 nucleotides match TRBD1. The CDR3 extends over 16 amino acids. CDR1 DFQATT and CDR2 SNEGSKA come from the germline V gene (reference sequence). V was clipped by 0 bases and J by 4 bases; unmatched bases: 8. CDR3 sequence reads: CSAREGDRGYLTEAFF. CDR3 coding DNA: TGCAGTGCTAGAGAGGGGGACAGGGGTTATCTCACTGAAGCTTTCTTT.

The V and J genes are TRBV4-1 and TRBJ2-3, with a possible D match to TRBD2 (5 bases). The ends were cut back, 4 bases at V and 0 bases at J, with 17 bases in the middle. Germline V gene sequence: CDR1 MGHRA, CDR2 YSYEKL. This CDR3 has 17 residues. Written as DNA, the CDR3 is TGCGCCAGCAGCCCCCAAAGAGGAGGACGGAGCACAGATACGCAGTATTTT. It translates to CASSPQRGGRSTDTQYF.

The chain employs TRBV12-3 or TRBV12-4 and TRBJ2-3, with 9 bases that match TRBD2. The V segment lost 1 base and the J segment 5 bases; nucleotides outside the gene matches: 7. The CDR3 extends over 16 amino acids. CDR3 nucleotide sequence: TGTGCCAGCAGTTTAGTTGCGGGGGGGCCTGGAGATACGCAGTATTTT. It translates to CASSLVAGGPGDTQYF.

This clonotype occurred many times. The chain joins TRBV4-1 to TRBJ1-1, with unresolved D. Trimming took off 5 bases at V and 5 bases at J, with 12 bases between the two ends. This CDR3 comprises 13 residues. The germline V gene encodes CDR1 MGHRA and CDR2 YSYEKL. The CDR3 here is CASSYSEETEAFF. The CDR3 coding sequence is TGCGCCAGCAGCTATTCTGAAGAAACTGAAGCTTTCTTT.

Only a few counts were recorded for this clonotype. The chain couples TRBV5-5 to TRBJ2-7; unclear D gene. V gave up 7 bases and J gave up 2 bases, with 1 base separating them. Germline V lookup: CDR1 SGHKS, CDR2 YYEKEE (reference sequence). The CDR3 runs 9 residues. As DNA, the CDR3 is TGTGCCAGCCCCTACGAGCAGTACGTC. It is translated as CASPYEQYV.

The V call is TRBV10-3, the J call TRBJ1-1; D is perhaps TRBD1 (5 bases). The CDR3 loop spans 13 amino acids. Germline V gene lookup returns CDR1 ENHRY and CDR2 SYGVKD. V gave up 6 bases and J gave up 0 bases, with 8 bases separating them. CDR3 DNA sequence: TGTGCCATCAGGGGGCCGCTGAACACTGAAGCTTTCTTT. This codes for CAIRGPLNTEAFF.

A note on this clonotype: At one end, the junction sequence differs from germline, possibly due to a read error. This chain connects TRBV5-1 to TRBJ2-5; D is undetermined. CDR3 length equals 14 residues. Per germline, CDR1 SGHRS and CDR2 YFSETQ. CDR3 sequence (DNA): TGCGCCAGCGGCTTTTTGACCAGCCAAGAGACCCAGTACTTC. As protein: CASGFLTSQETQYF.

CDR3 in amino acids: CASSQDLPWSYNEQFF. CDR3 coding DNA: TGTGCCAGCAGCCAAGATTTACCCTGGTCCTACAATGAGCAGTTCTTC. This rearrangement joins TRBV14 to TRBJ2-1; the D is unclear. Germline V lookup: CDR1 SGHDN, CDR2 FVKESK. CDR3 length: 16 amino acids. V was shortened by 0 bases and J by 1 base, with 10 bases between the two germline ends.